Listed below are T cell receptor beta chains from one sample, sequenced in a study of blood T cells in healthy people across ages. Each CDR3 protein gets one entry after TCRdb re-called the 5' RACE reads with MiXCR. The table has over 500,000 distinct CDR3 sequences, roughly a quarter seen once; the top ten hold under 4.5%. These data were also filed under a second study, of T cells of mothers and their children.

Source material: blood. The source of these receptors is a boy younger than 10 in good health. CDR3s include the opening cysteine and the closing phenylalanine or tryptophan. The order of the fields is clone size, V gene, D gene, J gene, CDR3 DNA, CDR3 protein. The D gene is left open where the match is weak. Clone size is stated in some rows and not others, as once, few, many or a class when expanded.

many	TRBV20-1	-	TRBJ2-5	TGCAGTGCCCGAGGTGACAGTTCCCACCCAGAGACCCAGTACTTC	CSARGDSSHPETQYF
-	TRBV2	TRBD2	TRBJ2-7	TGTGCCAGCATCTTCGAGGAGCTAGCGGGCGAGCAGTACTTC	CASIFEELAGEQYF
-	TRBV29-1	-	TRBJ1-4	TGCAGCGTTGAGAGAGAAAAACTGTTTTTT	CSVEREKLFF
few	TRBV10-3	TRBD1	TRBJ1-4	TGTGCCATCAGTGAGTCTAGTCAGGGGGCAACTAATGAAAAACTGTTTTTT	CAISESSQGATNEKLFF
-	TRBV20-1	TRBD2	TRBJ2-7	TGCAGTGCAACTAGCGGGATTGGGTACGAGCAGTACTTC	CSATSGIGYEQYF
few	TRBV6-6	-	TRBJ1-4	TGTGCCAGCAGCCAGAGGTGGCAGTCCGGCGAAAAACTGTTTTTT	CASSQRWQSGEKLFF
-	TRBV2	TRBD2	TRBJ2-3	TGTGCCCGGGGACTAGCGGGGGGCCGCACAGATACGCAGTATTTT	CARGLAGGRTDTQYF
few	TRBV29-1	TRBD2	TRBJ2-7	TGCAGCGTCGCATATACCGGGCTAGCGGGAGTCGAGCAGTACTTC	CSVAYTGLAGVEQYF
few	TRBV11-2	-	TRBJ2-2	TGTGCCAGCAGCTTAGACGGGGCGGCGAACACCGGGGAGCTGTTTTTT	CASSLDGAANTGELFF
few	TRBV7-2	-	TRBJ1-3	TGTGCCAGCAGCTTAGACCCTTTAAACACCATATATTTT	CASSLDPLNTIYF
-	TRBV29-1	-	TRBJ1-1	TGCAGCGCTGGACGGAAGTTCGCTGAAGCTTTCTTT	CSAGRKFAEAFF
-	TRBV29-1	-	TRBJ2-5	TGCAGCGTTGAAGTGTCCCTATTTGAGACCCAGTACTTC	CSVEVSLFETQYF
-	TRBV12-3/TRBV12-4	TRBD2	TRBJ2-7	TGTGCCAGCAGGACTAGCGGTAGTTTCGGCGAGCAGTACTTC	CASRTSGSFGEQYF
few	TRBV11-2	-	TRBJ2-5	TGTGCCAGCAGCAGGGACCCCGTGGTTGAAGAGACCCAGTACTTC	CASSRDPVVEETQYF
-	TRBV4-1	-	TRBJ2-2	TGCGCCAGCAGCCAAGATGGGACTCCTACGAACACCGGGGAGCTGTTTTTT	CASSQDGTPTNTGELFF
-	TRBV7-9	TRBD2	TRBJ2-1	TGTGCCAGCAGCTTAGTCGGCGGGGGGGACAACAATGAGCAGTTCTTC	CASSLVGGGDNNEQFF
-	TRBV14	-	TRBJ2-1	TGTGCCAGCAGCCAAGCGGGGAATGAGCAGTTCTTC	CASSQAGNEQFF
once	TRBV12-3/TRBV12-4	-	TRBJ1-4	TGTGCCAGCAGTTTAGCGGGGGCAGGGAGGGGTAAACTGTTTTTT	CASSLAGAGRGKLFF
-	TRBV15	-	TRBJ2-3	TGTGCCACCAGCTTAGCGGAGACCACAGATACGCAGTATTTT	CATSLAETTDTQYF
-	TRBV6-5	-	TRBJ2-7	TGTGCCAGCAGTTACGGTCGGGGGGACACCTCCTACGAGCAGTACTTC	CASSYGRGDTSYEQYF
many	TRBV5-1	TRBD1	TRBJ2-3	TGCGCCAGCAGTTCGGGACAGGGGACAGATACGCAGTATTTT	CASSSGQGTDTQYF
-	TRBV5-5	-	TRBJ1-2	TGTGCCAGCAGTTACAGCCCTAACTATGGCTACACCTTC	CASSYSPNYGYTF
few	TRBV9	-	TRBJ2-3	TGTGCCAGCAGCGTAGTAGCTCTCCCCACAGATACGCAGTATTTT	CASSVVALPTDTQYF
few	TRBV29-1	TRBD1	TRBJ2-1	TGCAGCGGTCCGGGACAGGGGTTTAATGAGCAGTTCTTC	CSGPGQGFNEQFF
-	TRBV7-6	-	TRBJ2-3	TGTGCCAGCAGCTTAGGCTTCCTCCGGGAAAGCACAGATACGCAGTATTTT	CASSLGFLRESTDTQYF
-	TRBV12-3/TRBV12-4	-	TRBJ2-5	TGTGCCAGCAGGAAGACTAGTGGGGAGACCCAGTACTTC	CASRKTSGETQYF
-	TRBV29-1	-	TRBJ2-7	TGCAGCGTTGAGCACGGAGCATCCTACGAGCAGTACTTC	CSVEHGASYEQYF
-	TRBV5-5	TRBD1	TRBJ2-1	TGTGCCAGCAGCAGGGTGATTGAGACAGGGGGCGCGTACAATGAGCAGTTCTTC	CASSRVIETGGAYNEQFF
few	TRBV5-1	TRBD2	TRBJ2-2	TGCGCCAGCAGCCCGCCGGGACTAGCGGGAGTGGGGCCCGGGGAGCTGTTTTTT	CASSPPGLAGVGPGELFF
few	TRBV18	-	TRBJ1-4	TGTGCCAGCTCACCAGGAACGGACCAGAATGAAAAACTGTTTTTT	CASSPGTDQNEKLFF
-	TRBV6-2/TRBV6-3	-	TRBJ2-1	TGTGCCAGCAGTTGGCCCATAAATGAGCAGTTCTTC	CASSWPINEQFF
few	TRBV7-2	TRBD1	TRBJ2-5	TGTGCCAGCAGCCGAAGGGACAGGCGACAAGAGACCCAGTACTTC	CASSRRDRRQETQYF
few	TRBV27	-	TRBJ2-1	TGTGCCAGCACAGGGCATGGTAATGAGCAGTTCTTC	CASTGHGNEQFF
few	TRBV4-3	-	TRBJ2-5	TGCGCCAGCAGCCAAGATGTCGCTAGCGTAGAAGAGACCCAGTACTTC	CASSQDVASVEETQYF
few	TRBV29-1	-	TRBJ2-3	TGCAGCGTTGAGGGAATAGATACGCAGTATTTT	CSVEGIDTQYF
-	TRBV6-2/TRBV6-3	-	TRBJ2-7	TGTGCCAGCAGACTTCACGAGCAGTACTTC	CASRLHEQYF
-	TRBV7-7	-	TRBJ1-2	TGTGCCAGCAGCTTGGAGGTCCCTAACTATGGCTACACCTTC	CASSLEVPNYGYTF
-	TRBV12-3/TRBV12-4	TRBD2	TRBJ2-5	TGTGCCAGCAAGGGGAATCTGCCAGCGGGGGGCCCACCTAAGTTCTTC	CASKGNLPAGGPPKFF
-	TRBV2	TRBD1	TRBJ2-7	TGTGCCAGCGGGACAGGGGCGAGCTCCTACGAGCAGTACTTC	CASGTGASSYEQYF
-	TRBV4-1	-	TRBJ2-5	TGCGCCAGCAGCCAAGAAGGGGGAATCCGCCAGACCCAGTACTTC	CASSQEGGIRQTQYF